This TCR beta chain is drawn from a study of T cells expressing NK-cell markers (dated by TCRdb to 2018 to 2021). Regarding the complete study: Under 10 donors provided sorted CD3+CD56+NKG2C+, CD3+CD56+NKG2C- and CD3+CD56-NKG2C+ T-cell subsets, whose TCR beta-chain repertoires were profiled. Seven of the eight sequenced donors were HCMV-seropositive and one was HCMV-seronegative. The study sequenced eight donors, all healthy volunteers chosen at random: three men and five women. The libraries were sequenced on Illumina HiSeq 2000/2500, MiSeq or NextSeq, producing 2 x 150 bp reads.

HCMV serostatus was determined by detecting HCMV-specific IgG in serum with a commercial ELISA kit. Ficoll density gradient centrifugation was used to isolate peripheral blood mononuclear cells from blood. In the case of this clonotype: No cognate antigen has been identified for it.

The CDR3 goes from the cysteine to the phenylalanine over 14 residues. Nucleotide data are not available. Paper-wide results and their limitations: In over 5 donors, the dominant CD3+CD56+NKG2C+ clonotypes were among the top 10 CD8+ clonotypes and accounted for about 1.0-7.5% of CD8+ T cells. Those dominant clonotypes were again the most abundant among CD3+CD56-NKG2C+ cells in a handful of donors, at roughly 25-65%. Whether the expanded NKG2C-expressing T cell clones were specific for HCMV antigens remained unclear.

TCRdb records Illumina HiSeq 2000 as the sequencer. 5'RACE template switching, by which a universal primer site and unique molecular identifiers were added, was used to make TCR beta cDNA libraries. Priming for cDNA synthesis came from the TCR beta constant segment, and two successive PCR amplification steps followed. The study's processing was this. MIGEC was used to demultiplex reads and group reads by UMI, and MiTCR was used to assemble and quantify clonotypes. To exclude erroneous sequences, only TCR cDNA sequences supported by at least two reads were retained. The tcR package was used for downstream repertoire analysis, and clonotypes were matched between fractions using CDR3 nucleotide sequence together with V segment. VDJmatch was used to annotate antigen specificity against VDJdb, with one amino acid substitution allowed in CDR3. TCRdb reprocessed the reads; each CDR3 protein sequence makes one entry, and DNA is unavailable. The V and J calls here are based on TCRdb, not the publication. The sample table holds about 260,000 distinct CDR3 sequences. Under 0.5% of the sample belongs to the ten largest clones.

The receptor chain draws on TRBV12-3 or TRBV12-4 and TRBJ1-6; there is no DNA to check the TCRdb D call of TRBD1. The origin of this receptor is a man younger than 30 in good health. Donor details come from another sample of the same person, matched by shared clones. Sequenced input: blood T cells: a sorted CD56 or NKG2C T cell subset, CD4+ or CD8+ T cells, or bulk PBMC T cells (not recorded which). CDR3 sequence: CASSANRGNSPLHF.